Shown below are 8 T cell receptor beta chains from a single sample sequenced in a study of blood T cell repertoires in COVID-19. Clones were sequenced by immunoSEQ multiplex PCR, and TCRdb holds only the in-frame ones, with some missing. Here the sample spans around 160,000 clones, 70% to 90% being singletons. Sequenced: peripheral blood. These receptors originate from a woman aged 40 to 50 with active or convalescent COVID-19.

The V and J genes are TRBV5-1 and TRBJ2-3; 9 bases fit TRBD1. J gave up 1 base and V 8 bases, and 8 bases lay outside the gene matches. Germline CDR1 reads SGHRS; CDR2 reads YFSETQ. The CDR3 has 15 amino acids. Here the CDR3 reads CASTPGQGRTDTQYF. The CDR3 DNA sequence: TGCGCCAGTACCCCGGGACAGGGCCGCACAGATACGCAGTATTTT. The full variable domain, in which reference TRBV5-1 and TRBJ2-3 provide the parts outside the CDR3, is KAGVTQTPRYLIKTRGQQVTLSCSPISGHRSVSWYQQTPGQGLQFLFEYFSETQRNKGNFPGRFSGRQFSNSRSEMNVSTLELGDSALYLCASTPGQGRTDTQYFGPGTRLTVL.

The CDR3 protein is CASSSEGQGNQPQHF. Here the CDR3 DNA reads TGTGCCAGCAGTTCGGAGGGGCAGGGCAATCAGCCCCAGCATTTT. The chain combines TRBV28 with TRBJ1-5, with D maybe TRBD1 (5 bases). The CDR3 covers 15 residues. Germline-derived CDR1 and CDR2 are MDHEN and SYDVKM. V was pared by 4 bases and J by 2 bases, with 12 bases between.

The rearrangement links TRBV14 to TRBJ2-7, with D possibly being TRBD2 (5 bases). Trimming left V 3 bases short and J 1 base short, with 13 bases between. Germline CDR1 SGHDN, CDR2 FVKESK. This CDR3 is 15 amino acids long. CDR3 sequence: CASSQLAVRSYEQYF. In DNA form, the CDR3 reads TGTGCCAGCAGCCAGCTAGCTGTTCGTTCCTACGAGCAGTACTTC.

This chain's CDR3 is CASSQDRGRMDTQYF. In DNA, the CDR3 is TGCGCCAGCAGCCAAGATCGCGGGAGAATGGATACGCAGTATTTT. This chain links TRBV4-3 with TRBJ2-3; 7 bases align to TRBD2. The length of the CDR3 is 15 residues. Germline loops: CDR1 LGHNA, CDR2 YSLEER. V shed 0 bases and J 6 bases; nucleotides not matched to a gene: 6.

This chain uses TRBV19 with TRBJ2-1; 8 positions match TRBD1. The CDR3 totals 14 residues. CDR1 is LNHDA, CDR2 SQIVND, per germline (reference sequence). Trimming removed 7 bases from V and 1 base from J; junction bases left unmatched: 3. The CDR3 is CASTRGQSYNEQFF. The CDR3 bases are TGTGCCAGTACCAGGGGGCAGTCCTACAATGAGCAGTTCTTC.

This chain links TRBV18 with TRBJ1-3; 7 bases are a match to TRBD1. This CDR3 region has 15 residues. V trimming: 2 bases; J trimming: 4 bases; junction bases outside the gene matches: 5. Germline lookup yields CDR1 KGHSH and CDR2 LQKENI. The CDR3 spells CASSPGGDSGNTIYF. CDR3 in DNA: TGTGCCAGCTCACCAGGTGGGGACAGCGGAAACACCATATATTTT.

The table lists this clone with a few counts. Here the CDR3 DNA reads TGTGCCAGCAGATCCCCGGGACTAGGTGTCAATGAGCAGTTCTTC. Amino acids: CASRSPGLGVNEQFF. The chain recombines TRBV27 with TRBJ2-1; 8 positions match TRBD2. This CDR3 spans 15 amino acids. Per germline, CDR1 MNHEY and CDR2 SMNVEV (reference sequence). V trimming: 6 bases; J trimming: 6 bases; junction bases outside the gene matches: 10.

In DNA, the CDR3 is TGTGCCAGTAGTATGGGGGCCGATACGCAGTATTTT. This gives the protein CASSMGADTQYF. The genes are TRBV19 and TRBJ2-3; D possibly corresponds to TRBD1 (6 bases). CDR1 and CDR2 from the germline V gene are LNHDA and SQIVND (reference sequence). The CDR3 is made up of 12 amino acids. Trimming took 3 bases from V and 6 from J, leaving 7 bases between them.